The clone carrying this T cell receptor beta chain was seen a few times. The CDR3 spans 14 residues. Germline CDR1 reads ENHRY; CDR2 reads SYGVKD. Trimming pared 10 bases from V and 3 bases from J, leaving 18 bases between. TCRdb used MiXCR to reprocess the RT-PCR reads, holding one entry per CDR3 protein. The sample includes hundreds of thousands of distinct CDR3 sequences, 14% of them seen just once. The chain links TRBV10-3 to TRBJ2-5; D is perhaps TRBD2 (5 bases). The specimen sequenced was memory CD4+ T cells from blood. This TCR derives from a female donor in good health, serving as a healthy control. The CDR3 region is CATSRGELEETQYF. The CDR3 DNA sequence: TGTGCCACCAGCCGGGGTGAGTTAGAAGAGACCCAGTACTTC.